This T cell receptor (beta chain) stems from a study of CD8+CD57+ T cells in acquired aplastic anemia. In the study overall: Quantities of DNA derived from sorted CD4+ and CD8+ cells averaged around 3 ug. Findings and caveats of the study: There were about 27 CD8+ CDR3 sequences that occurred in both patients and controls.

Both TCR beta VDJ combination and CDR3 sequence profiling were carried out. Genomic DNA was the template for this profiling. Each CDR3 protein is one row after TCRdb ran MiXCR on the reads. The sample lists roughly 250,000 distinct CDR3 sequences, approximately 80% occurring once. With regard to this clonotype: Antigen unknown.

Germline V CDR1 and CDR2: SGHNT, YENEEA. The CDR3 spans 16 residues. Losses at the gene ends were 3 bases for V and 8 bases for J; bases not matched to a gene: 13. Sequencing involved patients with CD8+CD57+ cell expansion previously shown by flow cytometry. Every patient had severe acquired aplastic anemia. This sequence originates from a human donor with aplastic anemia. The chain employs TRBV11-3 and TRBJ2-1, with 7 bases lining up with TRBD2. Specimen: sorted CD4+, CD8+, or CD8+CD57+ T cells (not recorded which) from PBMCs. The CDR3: CASSLGGWGGSDEQFF. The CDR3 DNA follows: TGTGCCAGCAGCTTGGGAGGCTGGGGGGGGAGCGATGAGCAGTTCTTC.